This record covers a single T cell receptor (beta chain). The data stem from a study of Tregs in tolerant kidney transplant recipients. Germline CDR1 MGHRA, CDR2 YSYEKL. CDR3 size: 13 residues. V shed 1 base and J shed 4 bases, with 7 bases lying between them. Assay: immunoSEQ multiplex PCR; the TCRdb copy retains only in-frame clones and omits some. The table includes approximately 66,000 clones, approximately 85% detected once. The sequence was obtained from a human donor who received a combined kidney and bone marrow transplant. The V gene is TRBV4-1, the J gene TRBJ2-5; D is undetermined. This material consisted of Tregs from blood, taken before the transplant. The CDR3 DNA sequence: TGCGCCAGCAGCCAAGTCGTAGGAGAGACCCAGTACTTC. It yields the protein CASSQVVGETQYF.